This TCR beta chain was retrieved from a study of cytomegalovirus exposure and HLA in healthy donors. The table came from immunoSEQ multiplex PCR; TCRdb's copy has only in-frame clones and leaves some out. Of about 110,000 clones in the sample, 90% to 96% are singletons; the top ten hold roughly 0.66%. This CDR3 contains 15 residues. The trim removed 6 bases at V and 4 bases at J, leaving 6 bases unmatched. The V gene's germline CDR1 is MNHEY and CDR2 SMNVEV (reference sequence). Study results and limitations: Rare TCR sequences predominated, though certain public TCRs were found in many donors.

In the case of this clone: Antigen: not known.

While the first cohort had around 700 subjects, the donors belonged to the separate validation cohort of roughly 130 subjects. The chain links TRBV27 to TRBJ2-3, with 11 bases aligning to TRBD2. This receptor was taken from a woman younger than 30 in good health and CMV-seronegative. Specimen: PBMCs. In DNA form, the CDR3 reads TGTGCCAGCAGCCGTAGCGGGGGGGCGGCAGATACGCAGTATTTT. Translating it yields CASSRSGGAADTQYF.